The next 30 T cell receptor beta chains were all read from a single sample in a study of control samples from healthy donors and cancer patients. The table came from immunoSEQ multiplex PCR; TCRdb's copy has only in-frame clones and leaves some out. The sample yields some 130,000 clones, about 95% seen once. Sample: blood. The source is a man between 25 and 39 years old in good health.

The V and J genes are TRBV6-5 and TRBJ2-7; D not certain. Germline loops: CDR1 MNHEY, CDR2 SVGAGI. V was trimmed by 3 bases and J by 1 base, leaving 13 bases between them. CDR3 length: 15 residues. CDR3 DNA: TGTGCCAGCAGTTATCGTAGGGTGGGTTCCTACGAGCAGTACTTC. It encodes CASSYRRVGSYEQYF.

The V gene is TRBV27, the J gene TRBJ1-2; TRBD1 agrees at 7 bases. The V and J ends lost 8 bases and 4 bases, in that order; junction bases with no gene match: 7. The germline CDR1 and CDR2 sequences are MNHEY and SMNVEV (reference sequence). This CDR3 region has 13 residues. The CDR3 DNA sequence: TGTGCCAGCGGAACAGGGGCCTCCTATGGCTACACCTTC. Encoded protein: CASGTGASYGYTF.

This chain connects TRBV20-1 to TRBJ2-7; 8 bases agree with TRBD1. This CDR3 spans 15 amino acids. After removal of 3 bases from V and 6 bases from J, the junction contained 13 bases not matched to a gene. Germline V gene data show CDR1 as DFQATT and CDR2 as SNEGSKA (reference sequence). In DNA form, the CDR3 reads TGCAGTGCTAGTACGGCGGACAGGGCCGGAGGCGAGCAGTACTTC. Translating it yields CSASTADRAGGEQYF.

The rearrangement links TRBV2 to TRBJ1-2, with 9 positions matching TRBD1. There are 14 residues in the CDR3. Germline loops: CDR1 SNHLY, CDR2 FYNNEI. The ends lost 8 bases at V and 2 bases at J; junction bases unmatched: 6. Here the CDR3 reads CASGSTGGNYGYTF. The CDR3 nucleotides are TGTGCCAGCGGTTCGACAGGGGGGAACTATGGCTACACCTTC.

About this clone: One junction end does not reproduce the germline sequence, and a read error may be involved. This chain uses TRBV7-7 with TRBJ2-3; either TRBD1 or TRBD2 may fit D (5 bases each). The CDR3 loop spans 14 amino acids. Germline V CDR1 and CDR2: SSHAT, FNYEAQ (reference sequence). CDR3 bases: TGTGCTAGCAGCTTAGTGGGGGGCACAGATACGCAGTATTTT. Amino acids: CASSLVGGTDTQYF.

V is TRBV5-6 and J is TRBJ1-1; 7 nucleotides align to TRBD1. CDR1 is SGHDT, CDR2 YYEEEE, per germline. V dropped 3 bases and J dropped 0; count of bases not matched to a gene: 2. This CDR3 region has 14 residues. Here the CDR3 reads CASSWDRMNTEAFF. The CDR3 region has the DNA TGTGCCAGCAGCTGGGACAGAATGAACACTGAAGCTTTCTTT.

The V and J genes are TRBV28 and TRBJ2-7; D is perhaps TRBD1 (5 bases). This CDR3 region has 12 residues. Trimming pared 6 bases from V and 3 bases from J, leaving 9 bases between. Germline values: CDR1 MDHEN, CDR2 SYDVKM. The CDR3 DNA is TGTGCCAGCAGAGAAGGGGACTACGAGCAGTACTTC. Translation gives CASREGDYEQYF.

The V gene is TRBV7-3, the J gene TRBJ2-3; D not certain. The germline V and J ends were trimmed by 1 base and 3 bases, with 8 bases remaining between them. The CDR3 is 14 amino acids. In germline, CDR1 is SGHTA, CDR2 FQGTGA. CDR3 protein: CASSLITGTDTQYF. CDR3 sequence (DNA): TGTGCCAGCAGCTTAATTACGGGTACAGATACGCAGTATTTT. Looking up the rest from reference TRBV7-3 and TRBJ2-3 gives the full variable domain: GAGVSQTPSNKVTEKGKYVELRCDPISGHTALYWYRQSLGQGPEFLIYFQGTGAADDSGLPNDRFFAVRPEGSVSTLKIQRTERGDSAVYLCASSLITGTDTQYFGPGTRLTVL.

The chain combines TRBV19 with TRBJ1-5; D uncertain. Germline loops: CDR1 LNHDA, CDR2 SQIVND (reference sequence). This CDR3 comprises 14 residues. V was cut by 6 bases and J by 0 bases, with 9 bases left in between. CDR3 nucleotide sequence: TGTGCCAGTAGCCTGTTCCTTAGCAATCAGCCCCAGCATTTT. This sequence encodes CASSLFLSNQPQHF.

The V and J genes are TRBV7-9 and TRBJ2-1; unclear D gene. Germline loops: CDR1 SEHNR, CDR2 FQNEAQ (reference sequence). The CDR3 loop spans 12 amino acids. Trimming took off 4 bases at V and 15 bases at J, with 16 bases between the two ends. DNA of the CDR3: TGTGCCAGCAGCTACTTGCAACCTCCCTGGTTCTTC. Its protein product is CASSYLQPPWFF.

The chain links TRBV4-1 to TRBJ1-6; no reliable D call. Trimming cost V 3 bases and J 13 bases, with 10 bases left between them. Germline lookup yields CDR1 MGHRA and CDR2 YSYEKL. CDR3 length: 12 residues. The CDR3 DNA reads as TGCGCCAGCAGCCAGGGTCTTGTCCCCCTCCACTTT. Its protein is CASSQGLVPLHF.

The chain uses TRBV7-8 and TRBJ1-6; TRBD1 matches at 7 bases. Germline values: CDR1 SGHVS, CDR2 FQNEAQ. After removal of 3 bases from V and 7 bases from J, the junction contained 3 bases not matched to a gene. The CDR3 loop spans 14 amino acids. This CDR3 reads CASSFGQENSPLHF. The CDR3 nucleotides are TGTGCCAGCAGCTTCGGACAGGAGAATTCACCCCTCCACTTT. Filled out from reference TRBV7-8 and TRBJ1-6, the complete variable domain reads GAGVSQSPRYKVAKRGQDVALRCDPISGHVSLFWYQQALGQGPEFLTYFQNEAQLDKSGLPSDRFFAERPEGSVSTLKIQRTQQEDSAVYLCASSFGQENSPLHFGNGTRLTVT.

Note on this clone: One end of the junction fails to match germline, which may point to a read error. This chain joins TRBV7-9 and TRBJ2-5; D not resolved. This CDR3 is built from 13 residues. The germline CDR1 and CDR2 sequences are SEHNR and FQNEAQ (reference sequence). CDR3 protein: CASSLPDIRKEHF. For the CDR3, the DNA is TGTGCCAGCAGCCTCCCAGACATAAGGAAGGAGCACTTC.

The chain combines TRBV19 with TRBJ2-5; 10 bases are shared with TRBD1. V lost 9 bases, J lost 4 bases, and 5 bases stayed unmatched. CDR1 and CDR2 from the germline V gene are LNHDA and SQIVND (reference sequence). The CDR3 totals 13 residues. The CDR3 is CASSGQGRETQYF. CDR3 in DNA: TGTGCCAGCTCGGGACAGGGGAGAGAGACCCAGTACTTC.

This chain connects TRBV6-2 or TRBV6-3 to TRBJ2-3; 8 bases fit TRBD2. Germline V gene sequence: CDR1 MNHEY, CDR2 SVGEGT. This CDR3 is built from 14 residues. Trimming cost V 4 bases and J 4 bases; bases outside gene matches: 4. The CDR3 is CASSFGGGPDTQYF. The DNA of the CDR3 is TGTGCCAGCAGTTTCGGGGGGGGCCCAGATACGCAGTATTTT.

V is TRBV28 and J is TRBJ2-7; D gene uncertain. Trimming removed 3 bases from V and 5 bases from J, with 8 bases in between. CDR1 is MDHEN and CDR2 is SYDVKM in the germline V gene. This CDR3 is 12 amino acids long. Here the CDR3 reads CASSFALNEQYF. The CDR3 DNA reads TGTGCCAGCAGTTTTGCCCTAAACGAGCAGTACTTC.

CDR3 DNA: TGCAGCGTTGAGGGGGGACAGGATTACGCGGAGCAGTACTTC. Its protein product is CSVEGGQDYAEQYF. The chain has TRBV29-1 and TRBJ2-7; 8 nucleotides match TRBD1. CDR3 size: 14 residues. Germline lookup yields CDR1 SQVTM and CDR2 ANQGSEA. Trimming removed 3 bases from V and 7 bases from J; junction bases left unmatched: 11.

The CDR3 region has the DNA TGTGCCAGCAGTTTGAGGAACACCGGGGAGCTGTTTTTT. It codes for CASSLRNTGELFF. The chain recombines TRBV27 with TRBJ2-2, with D hard to call. The V end was cut by 3 bases, the J end by 1 base, with 3 bases between. From germline, CDR1 is MNHEY and CDR2 SMNVEV (reference sequence). This CDR3 has 13 amino acids.

V gene TRBV10-3 combines with J gene TRBJ1-1, with 10 positions matching TRBD1. J was trimmed by 5 bases and V by 0 bases; bases with no gene match: 3. The CDR3 length is 15 residues. CDR1 is ENHRY and CDR2 is SYGVKD in the germline V gene. Here the CDR3 DNA reads TGTGCCATCAGTGAGTCCGACAGGGGGCGGACTGAAGCTTTCTTT. Protein sequence: CAISESDRGRTEAFF.

The chain combines TRBV28 with TRBJ2-3, with 7 bases that match TRBD2. Per the germline V gene, CDR1 is MDHEN and CDR2 is SYDVKM. The CDR3 contains 14 residues. V lost 5 bases to trimming and J lost 3 bases; unmatched junction nucleotides: 5. CDR3 loop: CASSERGVTDTQYF. The CDR3 DNA follows: TGTGCCAGCAGTGAGCGGGGCGTAACAGATACGCAGTATTTT.

The rearrangement links TRBV4-3 to TRBJ2-5; 11 nucleotides line up with TRBD2. This CDR3 comprises 17 residues. CDR1 and CDR2 (germline): LGHNA, YSLEER. Trimming removed 0 bases from V and 7 bases from J; junction bases left unmatched: 10. The CDR3 sequence: CASSQDLAGGASGTQYF. DNA for the CDR3: TGCGCCAGCAGCCAAGATTTAGCGGGGGGGGCCTCAGGGACCCAGTACTTC.

The J gene is TRBJ1-1, the V gene TRBV19, with 8 bases identical to TRBD1. V lost 6 bases, J lost 5 bases, and 5 bases stayed unmatched. The CDR3 consists of 13 residues. Per the germline V gene, CDR1 is LNHDA and CDR2 is SQIVND (reference sequence). The CDR3: CASREDRDTEAFF. CDR3 coding DNA: TGTGCCAGTAGGGAGGACAGGGATACTGAAGCTTTCTTT.

On this clone itself: Other DNA variants within this sample encode the same CDR3. The chain uses TRBV7-2 and TRBJ1-3; D unresolved. Germline CDR1 reads SGHTA; CDR2 reads FQGNSA. The CDR3 has 12 residues. V was shortened by 2 bases and J by 4 bases, with 3 bases between the two germline ends. In DNA form, the CDR3 reads TGTGCCAGCAGCTTAACAGGAAACACCATATATTTT. Protein product: CASSLTGNTIYF.

As DNA, the CDR3 is TGTGCCAGCAGTGAAGCGCGTCCCGGCTATCCTTACTACGAGCAGTACTTC. It specifies CASSEARPGYPYYEQYF. The rearrangement links TRBV6-1 to TRBJ2-7; D is uncertain. Germline V gene lookup returns CDR1 MNHNS and CDR2 SASEGT. Trimming stripped 0 bases from V and 3 bases from J, with 18 bases between. The CDR3 loop spans 17 amino acids.

There are a few counts of this clone. This chain links TRBV30 with TRBJ2-7, with D unclear. The CDR3 has 12 residues. V was shortened by 0 bases and J by 8 bases, with 11 bases between the two germline ends. Germline V gives CDR1 GTSNPN, CDR2 SVGIG (reference sequence). The CDR3 here is CAWSVRPFQQYF. The CDR3 DNA sequence: TGTGCCTGGAGTGTACGTCCCTTTCAGCAGTACTTC.

The chain has TRBV15 and TRBJ1-4, with 8 bases fitting TRBD1. V was pared by 4 bases and J by 4 bases, with 8 bases of the junction left unmatched. The V gene's germline CDR1 is LNHNV and CDR2 YYDKDF (reference sequence). The CDR3 is 16 residues long. The CDR3 DNA follows: TGTGCCACCAGCACTAGAGGGACAGGCGTTAATGAAAAACTGTTTTTT. Translating it yields CATSTRGTGVNEKLFF.

This clone was recorded a few times. The J gene is TRBJ2-2, the V gene TRBV19, with D uncertain. Trimming cost V 4 bases and J 8 bases, with 2 bases left between them. The CDR3 totals 10 residues. Germline CDR1 reads LNHDA; CDR2 reads SQIVND (reference sequence). CDR3 sequence reads: CASSNGELFF. CDR3 sequence (DNA): TGTGCCAGTAGTAATGGGGAGCTGTTTTTT.

This sequence joins TRBV18 and TRBJ1-3; D remains ambiguous. V dropped 3 bases and J dropped 2 bases, with 11 bases sitting between them. The CDR3 covers 15 residues. Germline-derived CDR1 and CDR2 are KGHSH and LQKENI. This CDR3 reads CASSPTVFAGNTIYF. CDR3 nucleotide sequence: TGTGCCAGCTCACCGACGGTATTCGCTGGAAACACCATATATTTT.

V gene TRBV7-3 combines with J gene TRBJ2-2; 7 bases agree with TRBD1. The CDR3 sequence is 13 residues long. V shed 7 bases and J 4 bases; nucleotides not matched to a gene: 3. Germline V gene sequence: CDR1 SGHTA, CDR2 FQGTGA. CDR3 nucleotides: TGTGCCAGCACTCGACAGGGCACCGGGGAGCTGTTTTTT. Translated: CASTRQGTGELFF.

This clone was seen just once. The V and J genes are TRBV2 and TRBJ2-7, with 8 bases identical to TRBD1. The CDR3 consists of 13 residues. In germline, CDR1 is SNHLY, CDR2 FYNNEI. With 5 bases clipped from V and 2 bases from J, the junction kept 2 bases outside the gene matches. In DNA form, the CDR3 reads TGTGCCAGCAGTTTGACAGGGGCCTACGAGCAGTACTTC. This codes for CASSLTGAYEQYF.